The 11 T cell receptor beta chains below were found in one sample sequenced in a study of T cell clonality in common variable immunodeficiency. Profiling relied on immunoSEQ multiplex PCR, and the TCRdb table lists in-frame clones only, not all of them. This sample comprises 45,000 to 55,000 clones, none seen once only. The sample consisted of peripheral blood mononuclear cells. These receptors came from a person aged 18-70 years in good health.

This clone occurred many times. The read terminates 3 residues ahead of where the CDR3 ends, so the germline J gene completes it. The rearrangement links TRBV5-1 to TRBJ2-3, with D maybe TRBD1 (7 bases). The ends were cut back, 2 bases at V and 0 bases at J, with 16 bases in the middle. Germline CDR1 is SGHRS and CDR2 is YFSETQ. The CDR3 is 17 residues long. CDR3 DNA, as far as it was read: TGCGCCAGCAGCTTTACCAGGGGGGACTTTAGCACAGATACG. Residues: CASSFTRGDFSTDT. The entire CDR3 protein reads CASSFTRGDFSTDTQYF.

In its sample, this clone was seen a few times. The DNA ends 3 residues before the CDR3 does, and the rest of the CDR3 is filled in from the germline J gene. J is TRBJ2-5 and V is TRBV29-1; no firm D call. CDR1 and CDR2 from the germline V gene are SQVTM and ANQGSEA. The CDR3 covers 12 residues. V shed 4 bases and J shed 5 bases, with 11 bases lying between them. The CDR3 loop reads CSVAGPGETQYF. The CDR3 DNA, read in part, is TGCAGCGTTGCCGGCCCGGGTGAGACC. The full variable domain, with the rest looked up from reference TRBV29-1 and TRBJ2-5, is SAVISQKPSRDICQRGTSLTIQCQVDSQVTMMFWYRQQPGQSLTLIATANQGSEATYESGFVIDKFPISRPNLTFSTLTVSNMSPEDSSIYLCSVAGPGETQYFGPGTRLLVL.

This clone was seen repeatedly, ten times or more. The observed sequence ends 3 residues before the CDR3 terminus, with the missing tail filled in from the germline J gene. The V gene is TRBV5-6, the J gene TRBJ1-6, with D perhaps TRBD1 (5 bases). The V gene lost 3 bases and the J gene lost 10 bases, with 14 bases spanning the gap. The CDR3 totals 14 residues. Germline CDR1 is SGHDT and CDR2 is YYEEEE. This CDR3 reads CASSSMGGTSPLHF. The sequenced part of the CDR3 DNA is TGTGCCAGCAGCTCTATGGGGGGGACCTCACCC.

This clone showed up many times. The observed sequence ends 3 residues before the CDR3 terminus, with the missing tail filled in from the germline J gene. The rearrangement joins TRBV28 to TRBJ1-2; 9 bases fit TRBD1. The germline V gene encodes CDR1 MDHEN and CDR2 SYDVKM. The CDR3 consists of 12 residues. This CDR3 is CASRSTGGGYTF. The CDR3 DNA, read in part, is TGTGCCAGCAGGTCTACAGGGGGCGGC.

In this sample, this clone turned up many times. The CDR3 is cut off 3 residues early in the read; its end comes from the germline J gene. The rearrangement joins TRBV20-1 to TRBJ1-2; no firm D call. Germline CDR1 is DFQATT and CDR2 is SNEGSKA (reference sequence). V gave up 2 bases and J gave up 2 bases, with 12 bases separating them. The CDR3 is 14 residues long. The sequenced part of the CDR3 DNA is TGCAGTGCTAGATCGGCAGGAGACAACTATGGC. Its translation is CSARSAGDNYG. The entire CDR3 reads CSARSAGDNYGYTF.

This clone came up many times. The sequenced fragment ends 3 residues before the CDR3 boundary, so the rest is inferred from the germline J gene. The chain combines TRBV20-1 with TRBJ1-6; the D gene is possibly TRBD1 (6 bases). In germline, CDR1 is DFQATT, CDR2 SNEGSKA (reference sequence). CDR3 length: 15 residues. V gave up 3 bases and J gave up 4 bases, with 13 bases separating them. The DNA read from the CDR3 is TGCAGTGCTAGTTATCACAGGGAGTATAATTCACCC. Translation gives CSASYHREYNSP. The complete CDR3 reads CSASYHREYNSPLHF.

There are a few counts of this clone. CDR3 bases read: TGTGCCAGCTCACCTGAACAGGGGAACAATCAGCCC. It codes for CASSPEQGNNQP. The whole CDR3 sequence reads CASSPEQGNNQPQHF. This rearrangement joins TRBV18 to TRBJ1-5; 7 nucleotides align to TRBD1. The read halts 3 residues ahead of the CDR3 end, with the missing end drawn from the germline J gene. Germline V gives CDR1 KGHSH, CDR2 LQKENI. The CDR3 has 15 residues. The V and J ends lost 3 bases and 3 bases, in that order; junction bases with no gene match: 5.

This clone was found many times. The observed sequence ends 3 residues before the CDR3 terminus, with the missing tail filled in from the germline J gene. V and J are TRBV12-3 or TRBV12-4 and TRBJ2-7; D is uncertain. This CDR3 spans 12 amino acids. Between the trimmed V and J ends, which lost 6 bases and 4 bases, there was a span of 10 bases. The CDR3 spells CASSLGSYEQYF. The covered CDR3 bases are TGTGCCAGCAGCCTCGGGTCTTACGAG.

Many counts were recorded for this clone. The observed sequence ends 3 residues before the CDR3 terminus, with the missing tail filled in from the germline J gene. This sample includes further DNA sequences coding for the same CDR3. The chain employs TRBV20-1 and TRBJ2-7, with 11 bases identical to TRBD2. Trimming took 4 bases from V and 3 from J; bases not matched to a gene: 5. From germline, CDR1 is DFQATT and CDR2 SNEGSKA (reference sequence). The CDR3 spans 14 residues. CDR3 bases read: TGCAGTGCTATTGGGACTAGCGGACTCTACGAG. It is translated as CSAIGTSGLYE. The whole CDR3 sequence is CSAIGTSGLYEQYF.

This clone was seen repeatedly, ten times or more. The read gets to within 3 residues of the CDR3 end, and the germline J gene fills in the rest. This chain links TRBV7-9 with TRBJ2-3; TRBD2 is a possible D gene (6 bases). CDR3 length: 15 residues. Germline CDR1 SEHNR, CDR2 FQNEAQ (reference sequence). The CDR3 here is CASSLGLAAIGTQYF. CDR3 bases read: TGTGCCAGCAGCTTAGGGTTAGCGGCAATCGGCACG.

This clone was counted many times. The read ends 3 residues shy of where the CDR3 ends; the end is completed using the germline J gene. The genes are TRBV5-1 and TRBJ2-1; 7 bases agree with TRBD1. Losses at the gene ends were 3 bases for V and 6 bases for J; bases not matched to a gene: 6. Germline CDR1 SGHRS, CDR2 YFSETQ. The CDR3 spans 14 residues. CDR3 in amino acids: CASSSGDRANEQFF. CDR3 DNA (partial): TGCGCCAGCAGCTCCGGCGACAGGGCCAATGAG. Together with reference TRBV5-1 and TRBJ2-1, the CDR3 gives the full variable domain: KAGVTQTPRYLIKTRGQQVTLSCSPISGHRSVSWYQQTPGQGLQFLFEYFSETQRNKGNFPGRFSGRQFSNSRSEMNVSTLELGDSALYLCASSSGDRANEQFFGPGTRLTVL.